These 15 T cell receptor beta chains were all obtained from the same sample, sequenced in a study of T cells in Graves' hyperthyroidism and ophthalmopathy. RNA transcripts yielded amplified TCR beta CDR3 regions. With the HTBI primer set, the TCR CDR3 went through a first round of RT-PCR. Each CDR3 protein gets one entry after TCRdb re-called the multiplex PCR reads with MiXCR. Here the sample spans around 620,000 distinct CDR3 sequences, 35% to 55% being singletons. The specimen was peripheral blood or thyroid tissue (not recorded which). Receptors originate from an adult woman with Graves' disease, either hyperthyroidism or ophthalmopathy (not recorded which).

This clonotype was seen ten or more times. The chain has TRBV5-1 and TRBJ2-7; no definite D call. The germline V and J ends were trimmed by 4 bases and 3 bases, with 20 bases remaining between them. Per the germline V gene, CDR1 is SGHRS and CDR2 is YFSETQ. This CDR3 is 16 amino acids long. CDR3: CASSPMGFPSFYEQYF. As DNA, the CDR3 is TGCGCCAGCAGCCCGATGGGTTTCCCCTCCTTCTACGAGCAGTACTTC.

This clonotype appeared many times. The rearrangement joins TRBV7-2 to TRBJ1-3, with a tentative D call TRBD1 (5 bases). Germline CDR1 is SGHTA and CDR2 is FQGNSA. This CDR3 region has 13 residues. Trimming stripped 3 bases from V and 8 bases from J, with 11 bases between. CDR3: CASSFSWGDTIYF. The DNA of the CDR3 is TGTGCCAGCAGCTTTTCATGGGGGGACACCATATATTTT. The whole variable domain, remainder taken from reference TRBV7-2 and TRBJ1-3, is GAGVSQSPSNKVTEKGKDVELRCDPISGHTALYWYRQSLGQGLEFLIYFQGNSAPDKSGLPSDRFSAERTGGSVSTLTIQRTQQEDSAVYLCASSFSWGDTIYFGEGSWLTVV.

This clonotype showed up many times. The chain joins TRBV5-1 to TRBJ2-6, with 7 bases fitting TRBD2. J was trimmed by 2 bases and V by 1 base; bases with no gene match: 3. This CDR3 is built from 16 residues. Germline assignment: CDR1 SGHRS and CDR2 YFSETQ. The CDR3 DNA is TGCGCCAGCAGCTTGTTCGCGGGAGCTGGGGCCAACGTCCTGACTTTC. Its protein product is CASSLFAGAGANVLTF.

A note on this clonotype: A much larger clone is a single base away; this may be a read error. The CDR3 nucleotides read TGCGCCTGCAGTACGCGCACCGGGGAGCTGTTTTTT. This codes for CACSTRTGELFF. The V and J genes are TRBV10-1 and TRBJ2-2; D gene ambiguous. The CDR3 spans 12 residues. Germline lookup yields CDR1 WNHNN and CDR2 SYGVQD (reference sequence).

This clonotype was seen ten or more times. V and J are TRBV19 and TRBJ1-1; maybe TRBD1 (5 bases). The germline V gene encodes CDR1 LNHDA and CDR2 SQIVND (reference sequence). The CDR3 runs to 15 residues. V gave up 7 bases and J gave up 2 bases, with 17 bases separating them. The CDR3 DNA reads TGTGCCAGTAACCTAAGGATCGGGGGTAACACTGAAGCTTTCTTT. Translation: CASNLRIGGNTEAFF. Drawing the rest from reference TRBV19 and TRBJ1-1, the complete variable domain is DGGITQSPKYLFRKEGQNVTLSCEQNLNHDAMYWYRQDPGQGLRLIYYSQIVNDFQKGDIAEGYSVSREKKESFPLTVTSAQKNPTAFYLCASNLRIGGNTEAFFGQGTRLTVV.

V and J are TRBV2 and TRBJ2-7; D gene uncertain. Germline CDR1 reads SNHLY; CDR2 reads FYNNEI. This CDR3 has 14 amino acids. V lost 6 bases to trimming and J lost 5 bases, with 17 bases between them. The CDR3 sequence is CASRNAESSDEQYF. The CDR3 DNA reads as TGTGCCAGCAGGAACGCGGAGTCGAGCGACGAGCAGTACTTC.

This clonotype was seen many times. This chain connects TRBV20-1 to TRBJ2-7; perhaps TRBD1 as D (7 bases). Germline lookup yields CDR1 DFQATT and CDR2 SNEGSKA (reference sequence). The CDR3 totals 13 residues. V dropped 5 bases and J dropped 7 bases, with 18 bases sitting between them. The CDR3, as DNA: TGCAGTGCTCCCGACACACCAGGGGGGGAGCAGTACTTC. It specifies CSAPDTPGGEQYF.

Ten or more counts support this clonotype. V is TRBV2 and J is TRBJ1-6; possibly TRBD1 for D (6 bases). From germline, CDR1 is SNHLY and CDR2 FYNNEI. The CDR3 totals 15 residues. V lost 6 bases and J 10 bases, leaving 19 bases between the germline ends. The CDR3 loop reads CASRLSTGTGSPLHF. In DNA, the CDR3 is TGTGCCAGCAGACTTTCTACAGGGACGGGCTCACCCCTCCACTTT.

This clonotype appeared once. This sequence joins TRBV19 and TRBJ1-1, with a possible D match to TRBD1 (6 bases). The V and J ends lost 6 bases and 0 bases respectively, with 14 bases between them. The CDR3 runs 15 residues. Germline assignment: CDR1 LNHDA and CDR2 SQIVND (reference sequence). CDR3 nucleotide sequence: TGTGCCAGTAGACCGGGGGGGGCCCTGAACACTGAAGCTTTCTTT. Protein sequence: CASRPGGALNTEAFF.

The chain is built from TRBV10-3 and TRBJ2-7; D possibly corresponds to TRBD2 (6 bases). Between the trimmed V and J ends, which lost 8 bases and 2 bases, there was a span of 13 bases. Germline V gives CDR1 ENHRY, CDR2 SYGVKD. The CDR3 is made up of 13 amino acids. The DNA of the CDR3 is TGTGCCATCGGTAATAGCGGACCCTACGAGCAGTACTTC. It specifies CAIGNSGPYEQYF.

In regard to this clonotype: A much larger clone sits a single nucleotide away, making a read error possible. V and J are TRBV5-1 and TRBJ1-1, with a possible D match to TRBD1 (6 bases). Germline V gives CDR1 SGHRS, CDR2 YFSETQ. V lost 3 bases to trimming and J lost 1 base, with 19 bases between them. This CDR3 comprises 17 residues. The CDR3 region has the DNA TGCGCCAGCAGCTCCGGGGGGGCCGGAAAATCGAACACTGAAGCTTTCTTT. It specifies CASSSGGAGKSNTEAFF.

J is TRBJ2-2 and V is TRBV7-8; D may match TRBD1 or TRBD2 (5 bases each). This CDR3 is 16 amino acids long. Germline V lookup: CDR1 SGHVS, CDR2 FQNEAQ. V was pared by 9 bases and J by 4 bases, with 21 bases between. In nucleotides, the CDR3 is TGTGCCAGTACCTTAACCGGGACCGCAATCACCGGGGAGCTGTTTTTT. Residues: CASTLTGTAITGELFF.

There are many counts of this clonotype. The chain employs TRBV25-1 and TRBJ1-6, with D possibly matching TRBD1 (5 bases). This CDR3 region has 14 residues. V was clipped by 6 bases and J by 11 bases, with 17 bases between them. Germline loops: CDR1 MGHDK, CDR2 SYGVNS. CDR3 amino acids: CASSGDGQPAPLHF. CDR3 nucleotides: TGTGCCAGCAGCGGGGACGGGCAGCCTGCACCCCTCCACTTT. Complete variable domain (other parts from reference TRBV25-1 and TRBJ1-6): EADIYQTPRYLVIGTGKKITLECSQTMGHDKMYWYQQDPGMELHLIHYSYGVNSTEKGDLSSESTVSRIRTEHFPLTLESARPSHTSQYLCASSGDGQPAPLHFGNGTRLTVT.

This clonotype was detected ten times or more. The V gene is TRBV13, the J gene TRBJ1-6; D call uncertain. V shed 0 bases and J shed 3 bases, with 9 bases lying between them. Per germline, CDR1 PRHDT and CDR2 FYEKMQ (reference sequence). The CDR3 is 16 amino acids. CDR3 residues: CASSLGQPVYNSPLHF. The DNA of the CDR3 is TGTGCCAGCAGCTTAGGACAGCCAGTCTATAATTCACCCCTCCACTTT. The whole variable domain, remainder taken from reference TRBV13 and TRBJ1-6, is AAGVIQSPRHLIKEKRETATLKCYPIPRHDTVYWYQQGPGQDPQFLISFYEKMQSDKGSIPDRFSAQQFSDYHSELNMSSLELGDSALYFCASSLGQPVYNSPLHFGNGTRLTVT.

This clonotype was counted between two and nine times. With a much larger clone just one base away, this may be a read error. This chain uses TRBV4-2 with TRBJ2-7; 10 positions match TRBD1. This CDR3 is 14 amino acids long. CDR1 is LGHNA and CDR2 is YNFKEQ in the germline V gene. The V gene end was trimmed by 3 bases and the J gene end by 4 bases; junction bases not matched to a gene: 3. CDR3 in DNA: TGTGCCAGCAGCCACCGGGACAGGGGATACGAGCAGTACTTC. Protein: CASSHRDRGYEQYF.